What follows describes a single T cell receptor beta chain. Original analysis: Quantification of nucleated cells was approximated via reference gene primer amplification. TCRdb's table, derived via immunoSEQ multiplex PCR, lists solely in-frame clones and lacks some. V and J calls and clone size are given by that table; D and trimming were obtained from the DNA. The sample consists of approximately 270,000 clones, approximately 89% of them appearing once. J lost 7 bases, V lost 1 base, and 6 bases had no gene match. The CDR3 is 15 amino acids. CDR1 is LGHDT and CDR2 is YNNKEL in the germline V gene (reference sequence). Two negative PCRs, clearance, or symptom resolution were required of recovered Cohort 3 donors. This specimen belongs to a study of blood T cell repertoires in COVID-19. Study overall: The study drew acute and convalescent COVID-19 samples from the United States, Italy and Spain. Sources were T cells, B-cell-depleted T cells, or PBMCs; the material itself was cDNA or gDNA.

The chain has TRBV3-1 (or the pseudogene TRBV3-2) and TRBJ2-7; the match to TRBD2 covers 11 bases. The receptor's source is a woman aged 55-70 years who had recovered from COVID-19. The specimen was PBMCs or T cells enriched from blood (not recorded which). CDR3 sequence reads: CASSQVAGGLAEQYF. CDR3 sequence (DNA): TGTGCCAGCAGCCAAGTAGCGGGGGGGCTGGCTGAGCAGTACTTC.